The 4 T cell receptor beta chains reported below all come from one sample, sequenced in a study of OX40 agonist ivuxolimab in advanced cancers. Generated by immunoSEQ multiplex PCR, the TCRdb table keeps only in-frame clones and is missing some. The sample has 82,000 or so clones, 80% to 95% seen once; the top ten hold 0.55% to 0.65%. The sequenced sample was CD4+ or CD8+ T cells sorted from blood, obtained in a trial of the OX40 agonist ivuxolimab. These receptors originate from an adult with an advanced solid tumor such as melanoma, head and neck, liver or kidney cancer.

Written as DNA, the CDR3 is TGCGCCAGCAGCCTCCAACCCACAGGGTTCGTTTCCTACGAGCAGTACTTC. Encoded protein: CASSLQPTGFVSYEQYF. The V gene is TRBV4-1, the J gene TRBJ2-7; tentatively, D is TRBD1 (6 bases). Trimming left V 4 bases short and J 1 base short, with 20 bases between. Germline CDR1 reads MGHRA; CDR2 reads YSYEKL. The CDR3 covers 17 residues.

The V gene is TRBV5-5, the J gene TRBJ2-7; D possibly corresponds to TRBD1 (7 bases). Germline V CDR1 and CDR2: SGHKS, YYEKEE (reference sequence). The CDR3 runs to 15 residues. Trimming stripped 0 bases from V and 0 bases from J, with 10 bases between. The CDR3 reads CASSLGQGGSYEQYF. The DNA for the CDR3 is TGTGCCAGCAGCTTGGGGCAGGGGGGCTCCTACGAGCAGTACTTC.

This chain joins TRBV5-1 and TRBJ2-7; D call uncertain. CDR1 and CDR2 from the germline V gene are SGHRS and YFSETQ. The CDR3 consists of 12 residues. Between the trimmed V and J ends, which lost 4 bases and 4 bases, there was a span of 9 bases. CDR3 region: CASSLKPYEQYF. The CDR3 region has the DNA TGCGCCAGCAGCCTGAAACCATACGAGCAGTACTTC.

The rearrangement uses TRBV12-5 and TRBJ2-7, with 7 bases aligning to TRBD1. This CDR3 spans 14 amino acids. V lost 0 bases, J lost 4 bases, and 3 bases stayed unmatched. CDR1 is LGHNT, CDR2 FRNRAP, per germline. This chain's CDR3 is CASGLVADRYEQYF. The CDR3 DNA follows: TGTGCTAGTGGTTTGGTAGCGGACAGGTACGAGCAGTACTTC.